This T cell receptor (beta chain) was identified in a study of blood T cells in healthy people across ages. General observations from the study: In older individuals, TCR beta diversity per million T cells was lower, falling roughly linearly with age. Any changes in expanded clonotypes were possibly confounded, as donor CMV status remained unknown.

Germline V lookup: CDR1 SGHTA, CDR2 FQGTGA. CDR3 length: 15 amino acids. V was pared by 5 bases and J by 8 bases, with 21 bases between. Worth noting for this clonotype: Its target is unknown.

The authors ran a second PCR of about 7 to 11 cycles using a sample-barcoded 5' primer and a J-beta primer mix. Each cDNA molecule received a tag from a template-switch adaptor that had 12 random nucleotides. TCRdb reprocessed the 5' RACE reads with MiXCR, giving one entry per CDR3 protein. In the table there are hundreds of thousands of distinct CDR3 sequences, 45% to 50% of which are singletons. It was approximately 10 milliliters of peripheral blood that were drawn from each donor. V is TRBV7-3 and J is TRBJ1-1, with D possibly being TRBD1 (6 bases). The sample consisted of blood. This TCR came from a woman aged 55-69 years in good health. CDR3 loop: CASSPGAGGQREAFF. Written as DNA, the CDR3 is TGTGCCAGCAGCCCCGGTGCGGGGGGGCAGCGGGAAGCTTTCTTT.